This T cell receptor beta chain was recorded in a study of radiotherapy plus CTLA-4 blockade in lung cancer. For the study at large: Across the patients, objective responses occurred in about 19%, and disease control in under 35%.

Libraries were prepared by immunoSEQ multiplex PCR; TCRdb keeps only in-frame clonotypes and omits some of them. The table lists under 45,000 clones, approximately 79% of them singletons, with around 22% in the top ten. Concerning this clone itself: The antigen is not known.

Germline V gives CDR1 SNHLY, CDR2 FYNNEI. V was pared by 7 bases and J by 1 base, with 14 bases between. The CDR3 has 14 amino acids. Study-wide findings and caveats: Blood saw expansion of tumor-derived TCR clones after radiotherapy plus ipilimumab. Best predicting response, reportedly, were early blood T cell clone dynamics, with interferon-beta.

The chain links TRBV2 to TRBJ2-7, with D possibly matching TRBD1 (6 bases). The clonotype was recovered from a human donor with non-small cell lung cancer that progressed on radiotherapy plus ipilimumab. Material: peripheral blood, obtained from a patient treated with radiotherapy plus ipilimumab. The CDR3 spells CASNADRLSYEQYF. CDR3 nucleotides: TGTGCCAGCAACGCTGACAGGTTGTCCTACGAGCAGTACTTC.